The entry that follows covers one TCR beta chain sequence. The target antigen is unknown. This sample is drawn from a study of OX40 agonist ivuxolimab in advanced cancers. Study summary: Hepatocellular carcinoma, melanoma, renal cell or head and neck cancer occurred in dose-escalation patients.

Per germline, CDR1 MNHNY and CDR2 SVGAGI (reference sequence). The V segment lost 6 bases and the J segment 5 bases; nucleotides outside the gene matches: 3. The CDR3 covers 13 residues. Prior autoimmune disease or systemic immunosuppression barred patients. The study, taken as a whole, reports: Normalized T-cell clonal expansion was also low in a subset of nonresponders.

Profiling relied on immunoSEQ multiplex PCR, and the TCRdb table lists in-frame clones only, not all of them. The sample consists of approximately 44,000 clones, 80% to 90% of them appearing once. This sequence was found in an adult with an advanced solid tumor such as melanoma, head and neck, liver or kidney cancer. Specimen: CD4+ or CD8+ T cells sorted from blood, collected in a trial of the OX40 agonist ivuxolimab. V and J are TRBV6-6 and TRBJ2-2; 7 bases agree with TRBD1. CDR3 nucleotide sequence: TGTGCCAGCAGGATACAGGGGACCGGGGAGCTGTTTTTT. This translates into CASRIQGTGELFF.